These 20 T cell receptor beta chains share one sample of origin, sequenced in a study of T cells in Graves' hyperthyroidism and ophthalmopathy. Template material for amplifying TCR beta CDR3 regions consisted of RNA transcripts. Carried out on the TCR CDR3, a first-round RT-PCR used the HTBI primer set. TCRdb re-derived calls from the multiplex PCR reads in MiXCR, one entry per CDR3 protein. This table has roughly 500,000 distinct CDR3 sequences, 46% appearing once. The sample taken for sequencing was peripheral blood or thyroid tissue (not recorded which). The receptors were gathered from an adult woman with Graves' disease, either hyperthyroidism or ophthalmopathy (not recorded which).

This clonotype was recorded a few times. V usage is TRBV14 and J usage is TRBJ2-7; 8 nucleotides match TRBD1. Trimming removed 6 bases from V and 0 bases from J; junction bases left unmatched: 13. The CDR3 sequence is 17 residues long. The germline CDR1 and CDR2 sequences are SGHDN and FVKESK. Here the CDR3 reads CASSGARRDRSSYEQYF. The CDR3 DNA is TGTGCCAGCAGTGGAGCCAGACGGGACAGGAGCTCCTACGAGCAGTACTTC.

The chain uses TRBV29-1 and TRBJ2-7; 7 bases are shared with TRBD2. Germline V gives CDR1 SQVTM, CDR2 ANQGSEA. The CDR3 contains 12 residues. The trim removed 5 bases at V and 2 bases at J, leaving 3 bases unmatched. Written as DNA, the CDR3 is TGCAGCGTTAGAGCGGGGCCCTACGAGCAGTACTTC. Translation: CSVRAGPYEQYF.

This clonotype showed up just a few times. The V gene is TRBV10-3, the J gene TRBJ2-7; 7 positions match TRBD2. Unmatched junction bases numbered 9, after V lost 11 bases and J lost 2 bases. The CDR3 covers 13 residues. Germline V gene data show CDR1 as ENHRY and CDR2 as SYGVKD. The CDR3 nucleotides are TGTGCCCTGGGGGGGACGGCGACCTACGAGCAGTACTTC. This sequence encodes CALGGTATYEQYF.

Points on this clonotype: Germline and junction disagree at one end, which may indicate a read error. The chain uses TRBV7-8 and TRBJ2-2; tentative D call: TRBD2 (6 bases). In germline, CDR1 is SGHVS, CDR2 FQNEAQ. CDR3 length equals 13 residues. The CDR3 DNA reads TGTGCCAGCAGCTTCCACTATACCGGGGGGCTGTTTTTT. It specifies CASSFHYTGGLFF.

This chain joins TRBV29-1 and TRBJ2-1; possible D gene TRBD2, 5 bases. The germline V gene encodes CDR1 SQVTM and CDR2 ANQGSEA. CDR3 length: 14 amino acids. V dropped 3 bases and J dropped 2 bases, with 11 bases sitting between them. The CDR3 here is CSVEGSDAYNEQFF. In DNA form, the CDR3 reads TGCAGCGTTGAGGGTAGCGACGCCTACAATGAGCAGTTCTTC.

This clonotype was counted only a few times. A read error may be the cause here, since a much bigger clone is one base away. The chain carries TRBV11-2 and TRBJ2-7; TRBD1 agrees at 7 bases. With 8 bases clipped from V and 2 bases from J, the junction kept 6 bases outside the gene matches. There are 13 residues in the CDR3. CDR1 SGHAT and CDR2 FQNNGV come from the germline V gene. The CDR3 region is CASRPGQAYEQYF. The CDR3 region has the DNA TGTGCCAGCCGCCCAGGACAGGCCTACGAGCAGTACTTC.

This clonotype was seen only once. The rearrangement joins TRBV7-6 to TRBJ2-5, with a possible D match to TRBD1 (7 bases). The V end was cut by 5 bases, the J end by 6 bases, with 19 bases between. CDR1 and CDR2 from the germline V gene are SGHVS and FNYEAQ. This CDR3 is built from 15 residues. The CDR3 loop reads CASSPGGSEGKTQYF. The DNA of the CDR3 is TGTGCCAGCAGCCCAGGGGGGTCTGAGGGAAAGACCCAGTACTTC.

The chain's CDR3 is CASSHGQMNEKLFF. Here the CDR3 DNA reads TGTGCCAGCAGCCACGGACAGATGAATGAAAAACTGTTTTTT. The chain carries TRBV4-2 and TRBJ1-4, with D possibly matching TRBD1 (6 bases). The CDR3 loop spans 14 amino acids. CDR1 LGHNA and CDR2 YNFKEQ come from the germline V gene. Trimming removed 3 bases from V and 5 bases from J, with 10 bases in between.

The gene calls are TRBV20-1 and TRBJ2-3; a weak D match, TRBD1 (6 bases). Germline values: CDR1 DFQATT, CDR2 SNEGSKA (reference sequence). The V end was cut by 6 bases, the J end by 2 bases, with 15 bases between. CDR3 length: 14 amino acids. Here the CDR3 reads CSAKTGQNTDTQYF. The CDR3 nucleotides are TGCAGTGCCAAAACAGGACAGAACACAGATACGCAGTATTTT.

The V call is TRBV20-1, the J call TRBJ2-6, with 13 nucleotides matching TRBD2. The CDR3 is made up of 20 amino acids. J lost 1 base, V lost 3 bases, and 12 bases had no gene match. Per the germline V gene, CDR1 is DFQATT and CDR2 is SNEGSKA (reference sequence). This CDR3 reads CSARIAGTSGKRSGANVLTF. The CDR3 nucleotides are TGCAGTGCTAGGATAGCCGGGACTAGCGGGAAACGGTCTGGGGCCAACGTCCTGACTTTC.

J is TRBJ2-7 and V is TRBV29-1, with a possible D match to TRBD1 (6 bases). The V and J ends lost 8 bases and 0 bases respectively, with 8 bases between them. Per the germline V gene, CDR1 is SQVTM and CDR2 is ANQGSEA. The CDR3 is 11 amino acids. CDR3: CSRGGSYEQYF. CDR3 nucleotide sequence: TGCAGCCGAGGGGGCTCCTACGAGCAGTACTTC.

This sequence joins TRBV15 and TRBJ2-7; 8 nucleotides agree with TRBD1. Trimming took 0 bases from V and 6 from J; bases not matched to a gene: 10. Germline CDR1 is LNHNV and CDR2 is YYDKDF (reference sequence). This CDR3 has 16 amino acids. The CDR3 DNA sequence: TGTGCCACCAGCAGAGATCTGGCAGGGGGCTCACCCGAGCAGTACTTC. Its translation: CATSRDLAGGSPEQYF. Filled out from reference TRBV15 and TRBJ2-7, the complete variable domain reads DAMVIQNPRYQVTQFGKPVTLSCSQTLNHNVMYWYQQKSSQAPKLLFHYYDKDFNNEADTPDNFQSRRPNTSFCFLDIRSPGLGDTAMYLCATSRDLAGGSPEQYFGPGTRLTVT.

The chain couples TRBV20-1 to TRBJ1-2, with no clear D. Germline CDR1 reads DFQATT; CDR2 reads SNEGSKA (reference sequence). CDR3 length: 14 residues. Between the trimmed V and J ends, which lost 3 bases and 4 bases, there was a span of 15 bases. CDR3 sequence reads: CSARVGDRSYGYTF. The CDR3 bases are TGCAGTGCTAGGGTCGGGGATAGGAGCTATGGCTACACCTTC.

This clonotype was counted a few times. This sequence joins TRBV15 and TRBJ2-3; 8 nucleotides match TRBD2. V lost 6 bases to trimming and J lost 2 bases; unmatched junction nucleotides: 4. The CDR3 runs to 14 residues. Germline V gene sequence: CDR1 LNHNV, CDR2 YYDKDF (reference sequence). CDR3 residues: CATRLAGLTDTQYF. CDR3 DNA: TGTGCCACCAGGTTAGCGGGGCTCACAGATACGCAGTATTTT.

The chain couples TRBV7-9 to TRBJ2-5; D ambiguous. CDR3 length: 14 amino acids. The germline V gene has CDR1 SEHNR and CDR2 FQNEAQ (reference sequence). Trimming removed 5 bases at V and 3 bases at J, with 13 bases between. The CDR3 DNA follows: TGTGCCAGCAGCGTTCGCGGTCTAGAAGAGACCCAGTACTTC. This encodes CASSVRGLEETQYF. Based on the CDR3 plus reference TRBV7-9 and TRBJ2-5, the full variable domain is DTGVSQNPRHKITKRGQNVTFRCDPISEHNRLYWYRQTLGQGPEFLTYFQNEAQLEKSRLLSDRFSAERPKGSFSTLEIQRTEQGDSAMYLCASSVRGLEETQYFGPGTRLLVL.

CDR3 in DNA: TGTGCCAGCAGCTCAACAGCACTAGCGGGGGGGTGGGAGACCCAGTACTTC. Protein: CASSSTALAGGWETQYF. V gene TRBV7-9 combines with J gene TRBJ2-5; 13 bases are a match to TRBD2. The CDR3 consists of 17 residues. V trimming: 4 bases; J trimming: 5 bases; junction bases outside the gene matches: 10. Germline CDR1 SEHNR, CDR2 FQNEAQ (reference sequence).

The chain employs TRBV9 and TRBJ1-2; D gene ambiguous. Germline-derived CDR1 and CDR2 are SGDLS and YYNGEE. The CDR3 sequence is 13 residues long. V was trimmed by 0 bases and J by 5 bases, leaving 8 bases between them. CDR3 sequence (DNA): TGTGCCAGCAGCGTAGGCCCTGGGTATGGCTACACCTTC. It encodes CASSVGPGYGYTF.

V and J are TRBV7-9 and TRBJ1-1; D perhaps matches TRBD1 (6 bases). V lost 0 bases to trimming and J lost 9 bases, with 17 bases between them. Per germline, CDR1 SEHNR and CDR2 FQNEAQ (reference sequence). The CDR3 is 15 residues long. The CDR3 sequence is CASSLAVEGGTKAFF. The CDR3 DNA reads as TGTGCCAGCAGCTTAGCGGTAGAAGGGGGTACTAAAGCTTTCTTT.

This clonotype was seen ten or more times. The V call is TRBV20-1, the J call TRBJ1-1; D is perhaps TRBD1 (5 bases). Per germline, CDR1 DFQATT and CDR2 SNEGSKA (reference sequence). The germline V and J ends were trimmed by 2 bases and 1 base, with 11 bases remaining between them. The CDR3 extends over 14 amino acids. The CDR3 DNA sequence: TGCAGTGCTAGACCGGGACCTCCGAACACTGAAGCTTTCTTT. It is translated as CSARPGPPNTEAFF.

This clonotype came up many times. The DNA for the CDR3 is TGTGCCAGCAGCAGCACAGCCCAAATCTATGGCTACACCTTC. Protein sequence: CASSSTAQIYGYTF. This sequence joins TRBV7-2 and TRBJ1-2; D uncertain. The CDR3 covers 14 residues. The ends were cut back, 5 bases at V and 4 bases at J, with 14 bases in the middle. The germline gives CDR1 SGHTA, CDR2 FQGNSA.